This TCR beta chain appears in the sequencing data of a study of early T cells in non-severe SARS-CoV-2 infection. The CDR3 spans 17 residues. Germline V gene sequence: CDR1 LGHNA, CDR2 YNFKEQ. The V and J ends lost 4 bases and 0 bases respectively, with 19 bases between them. This clonotype was observed many times. TCRdb re-derived calls from the 5' RACE reads in MiXCR, one entry per CDR3 protein. Among about 27,000 distinct CDR3 sequences listed, around 4.4% were seen once. The chain couples TRBV4-2 to TRBJ2-7; D remains ambiguous. This TCR was recovered from an adult who was a healthcare worker with PCR-confirmed SARS-CoV-2 infection or an uninfected control (not recorded which). Input material: whole blood. CDR3 sequence: CASSPTLGGHGSYEQYF. The CDR3, as DNA: TGTGCCAGCAGCCCTACTTTAGGCGGCCATGGCTCCTACGAGCAGTACTTC.